This TCR beta chain was sequenced during a study of blood T cells in healthy people across ages. Through a sample-barcoded 5' primer and a J-beta primer mix, a second PCR was run for roughly 7 to 11 cycles. Each CDR3 protein is one row after TCRdb ran MiXCR on the 5' RACE reads. The sample carries about 1.5 million distinct CDR3 sequences, less than 45% recorded once. The CDR3 length is 14 residues. V lost 4 bases, J lost 8 bases, and 12 bases lay in between. The germline V gene encodes CDR1 LGHNA and CDR2 YSLEER. The gene calls are TRBV4-3 and TRBJ1-6; possible D gene TRBD1, 5 bases. The sequenced sample was blood. The receptor comes from a woman under 30 in good health. CDR3 nucleotides: TGCGCCAGCAGCCTCCCCGGAGGGGATTCACCCCTCCACTTT. It specifies CASSLPGGDSPLHF.